These 15 T cell receptor beta chains share one sample of origin, sequenced in a study of cytomegalovirus exposure and HLA in healthy donors. Both 60 Vbeta primers and 13 Jbeta primers went into the PCR. TCRdb's table, derived via immunoSEQ multiplex PCR, lists solely in-frame clones and lacks some. The data contain 150,000 to 200,000 clones, about four fifths of them singletons. Source material: PBMCs. These TCRs come from a man aged 45-65 years in good health and CMV-seropositive.

The V gene is TRBV1, the J gene TRBJ2-3; TRBD2, the table's D call, lacks a check against the DNA. TRBV1 is flagged as a pseudogene. The CDR3 covers 13 residues. CDR3 DNA: TGCACCAGCAGCCAAGCGTTTGGGGAGACGCAGTATTTT. As protein: CTSSQAFGETQYF.

This clone has a single count. In nucleotides, the CDR3 is TGTGCCAGCAGTTTATTAGGCGGGGAGACCCAGTACTTC. Protein: CASSLLGGETQYF. This chain links TRBV27 with TRBJ2-5; a possible D gene is TRBD2 (5 bases). The CDR3 is 13 residues long. The V gene's germline CDR1 is MNHEY and CDR2 SMNVEV (reference sequence). The V gene lost 1 base and the J gene lost 5 bases, with 8 bases spanning the gap.

V gene TRBV27 combines with J gene TRBJ1-1; 9 bases match TRBD1. Germline assignment: CDR1 MNHEY and CDR2 SMNVEV (reference sequence). Unmatched junction bases numbered 7, after V lost 6 bases and J lost 11 bases. This CDR3 spans 12 amino acids. DNA for the CDR3: TGTGCCAGCAGAACAGGGGGCGGTGTTGCTTTCTTT. Translating gives CASRTGGGVAFF.

This clone has just one count. This chain joins TRBV27 and TRBJ2-6; no clear D. This CDR3 has 15 residues. The V and J ends lost 3 bases and 0 bases respectively, with 6 bases between them. Germline loops: CDR1 MNHEY, CDR2 SMNVEV (reference sequence). CDR3: CASSFVYSGANVLTF. Written as DNA, the CDR3 is TGTGCCAGCAGTTTCGTGTACTCTGGGGCCAACGTCCTGACTTTC.

The V gene is TRBV30, the J gene TRBJ2-5, with D perhaps matching TRBD2 (6 bases). V was pared by 2 bases and J by 3 bases, with 13 bases between. The CDR3 is 14 residues long. CDR1 is GTSNPN, CDR2 SVGIG, per germline (reference sequence). The CDR3 DNA reads as TGTGCCTGGAGTTTCTCTAGCGCTGAAGAGACCCAGTACTTC. It codes for CAWSFSSAEETQYF. The whole variable domain, filled in from reference TRBV30 and TRBJ2-5, reads SQTIHQWPATLVQPVGSPLSLECTVEGTSNPNLYWYRQAAGRGLQLLFYSVGIGQISSEVPQNLSASRPQDRQFILSSKKLLLSDSGFYLCAWSFSSAEETQYFGPGTRLLVL.

This chain uses TRBV7-9 with TRBJ1-2, with D unresolved. The CDR3 length is 13 residues. CDR1 SEHNR and CDR2 FQNEAQ come from the germline V gene (reference sequence). The V end was cut by 3 bases, the J end by 2 bases, with 7 bases between. In nucleotides, the CDR3 is TGTGCCAGCAGCTTGCAGGAAAACTATGGCTACACCTTC. Protein: CASSLQENYGYTF.

This sequence joins TRBV6-1 and TRBJ2-7, with a weak D call TRBD1 (5 bases). Deletions cut 7 bases from V and 2 bases from J, with 15 bases between. The CDR3 contains 14 residues. CDR1 is MNHNS and CDR2 is SASEGT in the germline V gene. The CDR3: CASTLSTDAYEQYF. CDR3 coding DNA: TGTGCCAGCACTTTGTCGACAGACGCCTACGAGCAGTACTTC.

V and J are TRBV18 and TRBJ2-6; 9 bases agree with TRBD1. V gave up 5 bases and J gave up 0 bases; unmatched junction bases: 5. The length of the CDR3 is 17 residues. Looked up from germline, CDR1 is KGHSH and CDR2 is LQKENI. Here the CDR3 DNA reads TGTGCCAGCTCAGCCGGGACAGGGACCTCTGGGGCCAACGTCCTGACTTTC. Its protein product is CASSAGTGTSGANVLTF.

J is TRBJ2-4 and V is TRBV30; 7 bases fit TRBD1. The J segment lost 0 bases and the V segment lost 2 bases, leaving 10 bases of the junction unmatched. The CDR3 totals 17 residues. CDR1 is GTSNPN and CDR2 is SVGIG in the germline V gene (reference sequence). The CDR3 region is CAWSMDRTPLAKNIQYF. As DNA, the CDR3 is TGTGCCTGGAGTATGGACAGGACCCCCTTAGCCAAAAACATTCAGTACTTC.

This clone was detected only once. CDR3 coding DNA: TGTGCCAGCAGCTTAACGTTGGGACAGGGCAATGAGCAGTTCTTC. Residues: CASSLTLGQGNEQFF. The chain links TRBV7-3 to TRBJ2-1; TRBD1 aligns across 9 bases. This CDR3 has 15 residues. With V trimmed by 0 bases and J by 6 bases, 3 bases remained unmatched. Per the germline V gene, CDR1 is SGHTA and CDR2 is FQGTGA.

J is TRBJ1-5 and V is TRBV19, with TRBD1 identical over 10 bases. The germline gives CDR1 LNHDA, CDR2 SQIVND (reference sequence). V was clipped by 5 bases and J by 7 bases; unmatched bases: 11. The CDR3 is 16 amino acids. The CDR3 DNA is TGTGCCAGTAGTTTAGGATCGGGACAGGGGACACAGCCCCAGCATTTT. Protein sequence: CASSLGSGQGTQPQHF.

The table lists this clone with a count of one. This chain joins TRBV2 and TRBJ1-3, with D possibly being TRBD1 (5 bases). The CDR3 is made up of 15 amino acids. The V end was cut by 4 bases, the J end by 3 bases, with 13 bases between. The V gene's germline CDR1 is SNHLY and CDR2 FYNNEI. The CDR3, as DNA: TGTGCCAGCAGTGCCGGCAGGGTTTATGGAAACACCATATATTTT. It codes for CASSAGRVYGNTIYF.

The CDR3, as DNA: TGTGCCAGCAGTGAAGCCGCAACTAATGAAAAACTGTTTTTT. Protein: CASSEAATNEKLFF. The J gene is TRBJ1-4, the V gene TRBV6-1; D is uncertain. The germline V and J ends were trimmed by 0 bases and 0 bases, with 2 bases remaining between them. There are 14 residues in the CDR3. Looked up from germline, CDR1 is MNHNS and CDR2 is SASEGT.

This sequence joins TRBV5-1 and TRBJ1-1; D remains unclear. CDR3 length: 15 amino acids. The V and J ends lost 4 bases and 0 bases respectively, with 13 bases between them. Germline V lookup: CDR1 SGHRS, CDR2 YFSETQ. The CDR3 spells CASSLSAAMNTEAFF. The CDR3, as DNA: TGCGCCAGCAGCCTTAGTGCAGCGATGAACACTGAAGCTTTCTTT.

The chain carries TRBV6-5 and TRBJ1-1, with D possibly matching TRBD1 (6 bases). The CDR3 covers 13 residues. CDR1 is MNHEY, CDR2 SVGAGI, per germline. Trimming pared 6 bases from V and 6 bases from J, leaving 14 bases between. CDR3 bases: TGTGCCAGCAGCCGCCGACAGGTCCCTGAAGCTTTCTTT. Its protein is CASSRRQVPEAFF.